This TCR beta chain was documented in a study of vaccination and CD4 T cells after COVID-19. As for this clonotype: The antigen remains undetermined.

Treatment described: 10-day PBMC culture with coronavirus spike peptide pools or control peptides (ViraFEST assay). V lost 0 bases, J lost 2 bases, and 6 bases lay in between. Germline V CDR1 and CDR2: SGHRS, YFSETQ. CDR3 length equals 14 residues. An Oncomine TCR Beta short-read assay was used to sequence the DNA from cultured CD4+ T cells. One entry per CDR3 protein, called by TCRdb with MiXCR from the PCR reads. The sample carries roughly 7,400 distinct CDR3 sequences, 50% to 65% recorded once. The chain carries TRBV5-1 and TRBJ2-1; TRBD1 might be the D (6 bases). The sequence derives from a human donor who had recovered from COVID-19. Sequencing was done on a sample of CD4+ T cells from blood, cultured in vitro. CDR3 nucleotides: TGCGCCAGCAGCTTGGGGGACACCTACAATGAGCAGTTCTTC. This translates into CASSLGDTYNEQFF.